One and the same sample provided the 10 T cell receptor beta chains below, sequenced in a study of control samples from healthy donors and cancer patients (dated by TCRdb to about 2020). The library came from the immunoSEQ multiplex PCR assay. Held by TCRdb, this immuneACCESS table contains in-frame sequences only and omits some clones. Under half of the omission traces to an unresolved V gene where checked; the cause of the rest is unknown. This sample holds 70,000 to 85,000 clones; 84% were observed only once. The biggest ten clones account for 11% of the sample. Material for sequencing was PBMCs. All receptors come from a man aged 60 to 75 with head and neck cancer.

This clone was seen more than once but under ten times. The DNA for the CDR3 is TGTGCCAGCAGCTTAGCCGGCCGGGTTGAAGCTTTCTTT. Its protein is CASSLAGRVEAFF. This chain joins TRBV11-1 and TRBJ1-1; no clear D. Germline values: CDR1 SGHAT, CDR2 FQDESV (reference sequence). V was trimmed by 0 bases and J by 7 bases, leaving 9 bases between them. The CDR3 covers 13 residues.

In nucleotides, the CDR3 is TGTGCCAGCAGCACCCGAGGACAGGGGGCAGATACGCAGTATTTT. Translating gives CASSTRGQGADTQYF. The gene calls are TRBV7-2 and TRBJ2-3, with 10 bases matching TRBD1. Trimming cost V 5 bases and J 4 bases; bases outside gene matches: 6. The CDR3 sequence is 15 residues long. Germline CDR1 SGHTA, CDR2 FQGNSA.

This clone was observed a handful of times. The V and J genes are TRBV28 and TRBJ2-5; 8 nucleotides agree with TRBD1. Germline V gene lookup returns CDR1 MDHEN and CDR2 SYDVKM. This CDR3 has 17 residues. V lost 6 bases to trimming and J lost 5 bases; unmatched junction nucleotides: 17. The CDR3 DNA follows: TGTGCCAGCAGCCGGGACAGGCTGGACTGGCTTGGGGAGACCCAGTACTTC. Its translation: CASSRDRLDWLGETQYF.

V gene TRBV4-1 combines with J gene TRBJ1-2; 9 positions match TRBD1. The CDR3 contains 20 residues. Germline CDR1 and CDR2: MGHRA and YSYEKL. V lost 2 bases, J lost 4 bases, and 20 bases stayed unmatched. The CDR3 DNA follows: TGCGCCAGCAGCCAATACAGCTTGCCGGGACAGGGTGTTCGAGGCTATGGCTACACCTTC. Amino acid sequence: CASSQYSLPGQGVRGYGYTF.

In its sample, this clone was seen once. The chain carries TRBV6-6 and TRBJ1-2; D gene unclear. Germline assignment: CDR1 MNHNY and CDR2 SVGAGI (reference sequence). This CDR3 has 14 residues. V was trimmed by 2 bases and J by 3 bases, leaving 10 bases between them. CDR3 amino acids: CASSYPTGDYGYTF. CDR3 nucleotide sequence: TGTGCCAGCAGTTACCCGACCGGAGACTATGGCTACACCTTC.

This chain uses TRBV28 with TRBJ2-1; possibly TRBD2 for D (6 bases). V was trimmed by 6 bases and J by 9 bases, leaving 21 bases between them. CDR3 size: 15 residues. Per germline, CDR1 MDHEN and CDR2 SYDVKM. The CDR3 bases are TGTGCCAGCAGCACCGGGAGTTTGGGGCTAGGTGAGCAGTTCTTC. Its protein product is CASSTGSLGLGEQFF.

Here the CDR3 reads CASSLEGLAGVYNEQFF. The DNA for the CDR3 is TGCGCCAGCAGCTTGGAGGGACTAGCGGGAGTCTACAATGAGCAGTTCTTC. The rearrangement uses TRBV5-1 and TRBJ2-1; TRBD2 matches 14 bases. Germline V lookup: CDR1 SGHRS, CDR2 YFSETQ. V lost 0 bases and J lost 3; bases outside the gene matches: 2. This CDR3 is built from 17 residues. Full variable domain (outside the CDR3, taken from reference TRBV5-1 and TRBJ2-1): KAGVTQTPRYLIKTRGQQVTLSCSPISGHRSVSWYQQTPGQGLQFLFEYFSETQRNKGNFPGRFSGRQFSNSRSEMNVSTLELGDSALYLCASSLEGLAGVYNEQFFGPGTRLTVL.

J is TRBJ1-6 and V is TRBV2; no firm D call. The CDR3 loop spans 16 amino acids. Trimming stripped 4 bases from V and 3 bases from J, with 13 bases between. The germline V gene has CDR1 SNHLY and CDR2 FYNNEI. This CDR3 is CASSVVGRIYNSPLHF. The CDR3 DNA reads TGTGCCAGCAGTGTAGTAGGGAGAATCTATAATTCACCCCTCCACTTT. Full variable domain (rest looked up from reference TRBV2 and TRBJ1-6): EPEVTQTPSHQVTQMGQEVILRCVPISNHLYFYWYRQILGQKVEFLVSFYNNEISEKSEIFDDQFSVERPDGSNFTLKIRSTKLEDSAMYFCASSVVGRIYNSPLHFGNGTRLTVT.

The chain has TRBV3-1 (or the pseudogene TRBV3-2) and TRBJ2-1; 13 nucleotides line up with TRBD2. V lost 4 bases and J lost 6; bases outside the gene matches: 9. This CDR3 spans 17 amino acids. Looked up from germline, CDR1 is LGHDT and CDR2 is YNNKEL (reference sequence). Written as DNA, the CDR3 is TGTGCCAGCAGCCTCGGACTAGCGGGAGAGGTTCCCAATGAGCAGTTCTTC. This encodes CASSLGLAGEVPNEQFF.

J is TRBJ1-5 and V is TRBV19; unclear D gene. Per germline, CDR1 LNHDA and CDR2 SQIVND (reference sequence). The V end was cut by 7 bases, the J end by 0 bases, with 10 bases between. The CDR3 is made up of 14 amino acids. The CDR3 spells CASTRQNSNQPQHF. The CDR3 DNA reads TGTGCCAGTACCCGACAAAATAGCAATCAGCCCCAGCATTTT.